One TCR beta chain is described in this entry. The germline V gene has CDR1 SGHNT and CDR2 YYREEE (reference sequence). V was cut by 4 bases and J by 1 base, with 15 bases left in between. This CDR3 has 15 amino acids. Sequenced by immunoSEQ multiplex PCR; TCRdb stores in-frame clones only, minus some. This sample has roughly 59,000 clones, with about 80% found just once. These data belong to a study of T cells in tumors after PD-1 blockade. Study background: Patients received pembrolizumab 200 mg every 3 weeks or cemiplimab 350 mg every 2 weeks. Mean per blood sample: some 100,000 templates (about 21,000-290,000), 36,536 unique clonotypes.

The receptor was derived from a human donor with basal cell carcinoma. The sequencing here drew on PBMCs, taken before anti-PD-1 treatment. The chain combines TRBV5-4 with TRBJ2-7; D may correspond to TRBD1 or TRBD2 (6 bases each). The CDR3 sequence is CASSPGAGPSYEQYF. As DNA, the CDR3 is TGTGCCAGCAGCCCGGGGGCGGGACCATCCTACGAGCAGTACTTC.